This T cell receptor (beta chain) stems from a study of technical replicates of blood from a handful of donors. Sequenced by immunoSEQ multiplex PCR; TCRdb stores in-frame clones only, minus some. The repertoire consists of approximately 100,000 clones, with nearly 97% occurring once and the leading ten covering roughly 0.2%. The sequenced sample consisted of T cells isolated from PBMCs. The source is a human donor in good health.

CDR3 residues: CASSLTSGETYEQYF. The CDR3 DNA sequence: TGCGCCAGCAGCCTTACTAGCGGGGAGACCTACGAGCAGTACTTC. This chain uses TRBV4-1 with TRBJ2-7; 10 bases are shared with TRBD2. Germline V gene data show CDR1 as MGHRA and CDR2 as YSYEKL. After removal of 4 bases from V and 2 bases from J, the junction contained 5 bases not matched to a gene. The CDR3 consists of 15 residues.